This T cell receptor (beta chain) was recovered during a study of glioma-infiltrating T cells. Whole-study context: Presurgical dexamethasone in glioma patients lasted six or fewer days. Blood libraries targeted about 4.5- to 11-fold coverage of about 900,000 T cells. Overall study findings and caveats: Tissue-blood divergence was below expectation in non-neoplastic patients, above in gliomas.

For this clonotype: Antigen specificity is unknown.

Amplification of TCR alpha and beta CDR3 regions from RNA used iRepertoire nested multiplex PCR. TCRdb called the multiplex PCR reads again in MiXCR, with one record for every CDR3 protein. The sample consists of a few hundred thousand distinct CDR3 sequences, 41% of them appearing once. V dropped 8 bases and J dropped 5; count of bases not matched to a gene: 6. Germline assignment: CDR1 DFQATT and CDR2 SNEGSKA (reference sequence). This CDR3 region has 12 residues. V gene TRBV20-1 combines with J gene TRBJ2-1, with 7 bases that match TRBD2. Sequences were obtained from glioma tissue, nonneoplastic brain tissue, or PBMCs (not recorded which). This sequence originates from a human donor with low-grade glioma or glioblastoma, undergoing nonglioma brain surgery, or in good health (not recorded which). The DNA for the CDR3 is TGCAGTCCGAGCGGGAACGACAATGAGCAGTTCTTC. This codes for CSPSGNDNEQFF.